The 22 T cell receptor beta chains below were found in one sample sequenced in a study of blood T cell repertoires in COVID-19. Profiling relied on immunoSEQ multiplex PCR, and the TCRdb table lists in-frame clones only, not all of them. The sample holds under 350,000 clones; approximately 86% are singletons and the top ten take around 4.5%. Sequenced material: PBMCs or T cells enriched from blood (not recorded which). These receptors were obtained from a woman in her thirties or forties with acute COVID-19.

J is TRBJ1-6 and V is TRBV6-5; 8 nucleotides align to TRBD1. Germline lookup yields CDR1 MNHEY and CDR2 SVGAGI. V trimming: 0 bases; J trimming: 10 bases; junction bases outside the gene matches: 5. This CDR3 comprises 15 residues. CDR3: CASSYSGTGGSPLHF. CDR3 bases: TGTGCCAGCAGTTACTCTGGGACAGGAGGCTCACCCCTCCACTTT.

V is TRBV2 and J is TRBJ2-2, with D unclear. Germline V lookup: CDR1 SNHLY, CDR2 FYNNEI. V was trimmed by 7 bases and J by 6 bases, leaving 9 bases between them. The CDR3 runs to 12 residues. In DNA, the CDR3 is TGTGCCAGCAAAGTTTCAGCCGGGGAGCTGTTTTTT. Its protein product is CASKVSAGELFF.

The rearrangement links TRBV2 to TRBJ1-6; 7 nucleotides match TRBD1. The ends lost 4 bases at V and 7 bases at J; junction bases unmatched: 7. The CDR3 contains 15 residues. The V gene's germline CDR1 is SNHLY and CDR2 FYNNEI. CDR3 in DNA: TGTGCCAGCAGTGCCGACAGGGTGGAGAATTCACCCCTCCACTTT. Residues: CASSADRVENSPLHF.

The chain employs TRBV3-1 (or the pseudogene TRBV3-2) and TRBJ1-2; maybe TRBD1 (5 bases). The CDR3 spans 14 residues. Per the germline V gene, CDR1 is LGHDT and CDR2 is YNNKEL (reference sequence). The ends were cut back, 1 base at V and 8 bases at J, with 14 bases in the middle. CDR3 amino acids: CASSQGQPRWGYTF. The CDR3, as DNA: TGTGCCAGCAGCCAAGGACAGCCAAGGTGGGGCTACACCTTC.

The chain joins TRBV4-1 to TRBJ1-1; the D is unclear. Trimming left V 0 bases short and J 0 bases short, with 8 bases between. In germline, CDR1 is MGHRA, CDR2 YSYEKL. The CDR3 runs 15 residues. The CDR3: CASSQDFSLNTEAFF. In nucleotides, the CDR3 is TGCGCCAGCAGCCAAGATTTCAGTCTGAACACTGAAGCTTTCTTT.

The gene calls are TRBV12-3 or TRBV12-4 and TRBJ2-5; 13 nucleotides match TRBD2. CDR3 length equals 11 residues. The V and J ends lost 5 bases and 13 bases, in that order; junction bases with no gene match: 1. CDR3 nucleotides: TGTGCCAGCAGTGGGACTAGCGGGGTGTACTTC. As protein: CASSGTSGVYF.

A few counts support this clone. The chain joins TRBV21-1 to TRBJ2-1; TRBD2 is the table's D call and was not checked against the DNA. TRBV21-1 is a pseudogene. This CDR3 spans 20 amino acids. The CDR3 region is CASSKGGRLAPLSSYNEQFF. DNA for the CDR3: TGTGCCAGCAGCAAAGGTGGGAGACTAGCGCCCCTCAGCTCCTACAATGAGCAGTTCTTC.

The chain recombines TRBV2 with TRBJ1-2, with 9 positions matching TRBD1. Germline V gene sequence: CDR1 SNHLY, CDR2 FYNNEI. V shed 7 bases and J 13 bases; nucleotides not matched to a gene: 10. The CDR3 covers 12 residues. The CDR3 nucleotides read TGTGCCAGCACATCCGGGACAGGGTATATCACCTTC. As protein: CASTSGTGYITF.

As to this clone: Other DNA sequences in the sample encode the same CDR3. The J gene is TRBJ1-2, the V gene TRBV4-3; 8 bases agree with TRBD1. Germline V lookup: CDR1 LGHNA, CDR2 YSLEER. The CDR3 length is 14 residues. The ends lost 2 bases at V and 6 bases at J; junction bases unmatched: 5. The CDR3 here is CASSQSQGANGYTF. The DNA for the CDR3 is TGCGCCAGCAGCCAATCGCAGGGGGCGAATGGCTACACCTTC.

Concerning this clone: Other DNA sequences in the sample encode the same CDR3. This chain connects TRBV7-9 to TRBJ2-5; D perhaps matches TRBD2 (5 bases). Looked up from germline, CDR1 is SEHNR and CDR2 is FQNEAQ (reference sequence). The length of the CDR3 is 13 residues. The V end lost 2 bases, the J end lost 2 bases, and 6 bases lay between the germline ends. CDR3 sequence (DNA): TGTGCCAGCAGCTTATCGGGGCAAGAGACCCAGTACTTC. It specifies CASSLSGQETQYF.

The V call is TRBV2, the J call TRBJ2-5, with 9 positions matching TRBD1. Germline-derived CDR1 and CDR2 are SNHLY and FYNNEI. The CDR3 consists of 14 residues. V was pared by 6 bases and J by 4 bases, with 6 bases of the junction left unmatched. The CDR3 DNA is TGTGCCAGCAGCCCCTGGACAGGGGCAGAGACCCAGTACTTC. Translation gives CASSPWTGAETQYF.

The chain employs TRBV6-2 or TRBV6-3 and TRBJ2-3, with 9 bases aligning to TRBD2. J was trimmed by 4 bases and V by 0 bases; bases with no gene match: 11. CDR3 length equals 18 residues. In germline, CDR1 is MNHEY, CDR2 SVGEGT. As DNA, the CDR3 is TGTGCCAGCAGTTACTCGACCGACTTGCTAGCGGGGTCAGATACGCAGTATTTT. Translation: CASSYSTDLLAGSDTQYF.

The genes are TRBV19 and TRBJ1-2; 9 bases align to TRBD1. The V gene end was trimmed by 6 bases and the J gene end by 7 bases; junction bases not matched to a gene: 12. The CDR3 has 15 amino acids. Germline V gene lookup returns CDR1 LNHDA and CDR2 SQIVND (reference sequence). The CDR3 spells CASRSVPGQGSGYTF. CDR3 nucleotides: TGTGCCAGTAGGAGCGTCCCGGGACAGGGATCTGGCTACACCTTC. The whole variable domain, filled in from reference TRBV19 and TRBJ1-2, reads DGGITQSPKYLFRKEGQNVTLSCEQNLNHDAMYWYRQDPGQGLRLIYYSQIVNDFQKGDIAEGYSVSREKKESFPLTVTSAQKNPTAFYLCASRSVPGQGSGYTFGSGTRLTVV.

Regarding this clone: The junction shows a germline mismatch at one end, possibly a read error. The chain carries TRBV11-2 and TRBJ2-1, with D tentatively TRBD2 (5 bases). The V gene's germline CDR1 is SGHAT and CDR2 FQNNGV. The CDR3 has 15 residues. CDR3 sequence: CASSLPDFPYDEQFF. As DNA, the CDR3 is TGTGCCAGCAGCCTCCCGGACTTTCCCTACGATGAGCAGTTCTTC.

The chain recombines TRBV18 with TRBJ1-4, with TRBD1 matching 9 bases. Germline V lookup: CDR1 KGHSH, CDR2 LQKENI. V dropped 3 bases and J dropped 7; count of bases not matched to a gene: 6. The CDR3 sequence is 15 residues long. The CDR3: CASSPSGTGFEKLFF. The DNA for the CDR3 is TGTGCCAGCTCACCCTCCGGGACAGGGTTTGAAAAACTGTTTTTT.

The chain joins TRBV5-1 to TRBJ1-1; perhaps TRBD1 as D (5 bases). Germline assignment: CDR1 SGHRS and CDR2 YFSETQ. The CDR3 runs 15 residues. Between the trimmed V and J ends, which lost 0 bases and 1 base, there was a span of 10 bases. CDR3 nucleotide sequence: TGCGCCAGCAGCTTGGGGGCAGGGCCGAACACTGAAGCTTTCTTT. As protein: CASSLGAGPNTEAFF.

In this sample, this clone turned up once. This rearrangement joins TRBV7-3 to TRBJ1-6; D may be TRBD1 (6 bases). The germline CDR1 and CDR2 sequences are SGHTA and FQGTGA. This CDR3 is 13 amino acids long. Between the trimmed V and J ends, which lost 4 bases and 7 bases, there was a span of 8 bases. Here the CDR3 reads CASSSGQNSPLHF. As DNA, the CDR3 is TGTGCCAGCAGCTCAGGACAGAATTCACCCCTCCACTTT.

This clone was observed a single time. The chain employs TRBV3-1 (or the pseudogene TRBV3-2) and TRBJ1-5; the D is unclear. Germline CDR1 LGHDT, CDR2 YNNKEL (reference sequence). The CDR3 is 14 residues long. Trimming shortened V by 0 bases and J by 7 bases, and 10 bases separated the two germline ends. The CDR3, as DNA: TGTGCCAGCAGCCAAGAAATCGTGGGCCAGCCCCAGCATTTT. It yields the protein CASSQEIVGQPQHF.

The V call is TRBV10-3, the J call TRBJ1-4; D is perhaps TRBD1 (6 bases). Trimming stripped 3 bases from V and 0 bases from J, with 14 bases between. The CDR3 is 17 residues long. Germline CDR1 reads ENHRY; CDR2 reads SYGVKD. The CDR3 loop reads CAISEGGPVPTNEKLFF. The CDR3 DNA sequence: TGTGCCATCAGTGAAGGGGGACCCGTTCCAACTAATGAAAAACTGTTTTTT.

CDR3 protein: CASSPSTNEKLFF. The DNA of the CDR3 is TGTGCCAGCAGCCCCTCAACTAATGAAAAACTGTTTTTT. The gene calls are TRBV5-4 and TRBJ1-4; no clear D. The CDR3 runs to 13 residues. The germline V gene has CDR1 SGHNT and CDR2 YYREEE (reference sequence). The germline V and J ends were trimmed by 4 bases and 0 bases, with 4 bases remaining between them.

The rearrangement links TRBV4-2 to TRBJ1-2, with D tentatively TRBD1 (6 bases). Trimming pared 0 bases from V and 7 bases from J, leaving 15 bases between. The germline V gene encodes CDR1 LGHNA and CDR2 YNFKEQ. This CDR3 spans 15 amino acids. The CDR3 DNA is TGTGCCAGCAGCCAAGATCCACAGGGTTCCGGTGGCTACACCTTC. Its translation: CASSQDPQGSGGYTF.

The V gene is TRBV6-2 or TRBV6-3, the J gene TRBJ1-5, with TRBD1 as a possible D gene (6 bases). The germline gives CDR1 MNHEY, CDR2 SVGEGT. The V end lost 2 bases, the J end lost 8 bases, and 22 bases lay between the germline ends. The CDR3 is 17 residues long. The CDR3 bases are TGTGCCAGCAGTTACGCTCAGGGGATCCCTGGGGTGGAGCCCCAGCATTTT. It codes for CASSYAQGIPGVEPQHF.